The entry below gives a single T cell receptor beta chain sequence along with its context. The data belong to a study of T cell changes during pregnancy in multiple sclerosis. Assay used: immunoSEQ multiplex PCR; TCRdb lists only in-frame clones, some missing. Here the sample spans around 35,000 clones, almost 95% being singletons. The trim removed 6 bases at V and 6 bases at J, leaving 8 bases unmatched. Germline V gene data show CDR1 as SGHVS and CDR2 as FNYEAQ. The CDR3 length is 14 residues. The material sequenced was CD4+ T cells from peripheral blood mononuclear cells, taken in the third trimester of pregnancy. The source is a female donor in good health, enrolled as a control in a pregnancy study. The J gene is TRBJ1-1, the V gene TRBV7-6, with 9 nucleotides matching TRBD1. For the CDR3, the DNA is TGTGCCAGCAGTCCCGGACAGGGGAGAGCTGAAGCTTTCTTT. It specifies CASSPGQGRAEAFF.